This T cell receptor beta chain came from a study of blood T cells in healthy people across ages. PCR was performed a second time for about 7 to 12 cycles using a sample-barcoded 5' primer and a J-beta primer mix. TCRdb reprocessed the 5' RACE reads via MiXCR and lists one record per CDR3 protein. The table includes about a million distinct CDR3 sequences, 35% to 40% detected once. Extracted total RNA amounted to at least 6 micrograms for each sample. The CDR3 extends over 15 amino acids. Germline loops: CDR1 SGHDN, CDR2 FVKESK. General study points: Older age went with lower TCR beta diversity per million T cells, in a roughly linear way.

Worth noting for this clonotype: Its antigen is unidentified. The germline gene is not matched at one end of the junction; a read error may be the cause.

This receptor was identified in a man aged 18 to 29 in good health. This chain joins TRBV14 and TRBJ1-2; TRBD1 is a possible D gene (6 bases). The sample consisted of blood. The CDR3 nucleotides are TGTGCCAGCAGCCAAACAGGGCATCCTAACTATGGCCACACCTTC. It is translated as CASSQTGHPNYGHTF.